This paragraph reports one T cell receptor beta chain. These data are taken from a study of blood T cell repertoires in COVID-19. Study-wide background: Samples came from the United States, Italy and Spain, spanning acute and convalescent COVID-19.

A Seattle source enrolled patients during active infection and followed them longitudinally. CDR1 and CDR2 from the germline V gene are LGHNA and YNFKEQ. The CDR3 sequence is 13 residues long. Deletions cut 0 bases from V and 10 bases from J, with 12 bases between. How the authors handled the data: Amplification of reference gene primers provided the estimated nucleated cell counts. The data were produced by immunoSEQ multiplex PCR, yet TCRdb's version contains in-frame clones alone and is incomplete. V and J calls and clone size follow that table, whereas D and trimming were derived from the DNA. The sample has approximately 160,000 clones, more than 85% seen once.

This sequence joins TRBV4-2 and TRBJ1-1; D might be TRBD1 (5 bases). This sequence was found in a woman aged 60 to 75 with COVID-19, enrolled during active disease. Sequencing input: peripheral blood. CDR3 residues: CASSQEEAQGAFF. In DNA, the CDR3 is TGTGCCAGCAGCCAAGAAGAGGCGCAGGGAGCTTTCTTT.